This T cell receptor (beta chain) was sequenced in a study of blood T cell repertoires in COVID-19. Overall study context: COVID-19 samples collected from the United States, Italy and Spain covered acute and convalescent phases.

Generated by immunoSEQ multiplex PCR, the TCRdb table keeps only in-frame clones and is missing some. The table records some 160,000 clones, 89% of them present only once. The sample holds one count of this clone. The CDR3 runs 16 residues. Trimming stripped 0 bases from V and 7 bases from J, with 16 bases between. In germline, CDR1 is SGHRS, CDR2 YFSETQ. The receptor was isolated from a man aged 60 to 75 with acute or convalescent COVID-19. The V call is TRBV5-1, the J call TRBJ1-4; tentative D call: TRBD1 (5 bases). The material sequenced was peripheral blood. Here the CDR3 reads CASSLVGFRQGEKLFF. CDR3 sequence (DNA): TGCGCCAGCAGCTTGGTGGGTTTCAGGCAGGGTGAAAAACTGTTTTTT.